A single sample is the source of the 29 T cell receptor beta chains below, sequenced in a study of T-cell reconstitution after alpha-beta-depleted transplantation in children. Preparing the TCRbeta library involved the use of unique molecular identifiers. TCRdb ran MiXCR on the PCR reads and lists one entry per CDR3 protein. The data show hundreds of thousands of distinct CDR3 sequences, with around 11% seen just once and about 2.6% held by the top ten. Sample: PBMCs from the stem cell graft donor, taken from the stem cell graft. The receptors originated from a human donor who donated a stem cell graft to a child with acute lymphoblastic leukemia.

The sample holds one count of this clonotype. A much larger clone is a single base away; this may be a read error. The CDR3 DNA reads as TGTGCCAGCAGCCCCCGTAACATGGCCACTAATGAAAAACTGTTTTTT. It yields the protein CASSPRNMATNEKLFF. The chain couples TRBV12-3 or TRBV12-4 to TRBJ1-4; D gene unclear. The CDR3 spans 16 residues. V lost 6 bases, J lost 2 bases, and 16 bases lay in between.

This clonotype was detected only once. A much larger clone lies one base from this, so it may be a read error. The chain carries TRBV5-1 and TRBJ2-2; the D is unclear. The CDR3 totals 17 residues. Germline CDR1 reads SGHRS; CDR2 reads YFSETQ. Trimming left V 4 bases short and J 2 bases short, with 18 bases between. The CDR3 region has the DNA TGCGCCAGCAGCCACGGCATGGTAGAACCTAACACCGGGGAGCTGTTTTTT. This codes for CASSHGMVEPNTGELFF.

This clonotype was recorded many times. The chain couples TRBV9 to TRBJ2-7; the match to TRBD1 covers 8 bases. Germline CDR1 reads SGDLS; CDR2 reads YYNGEE. V lost 0 bases to trimming and J lost 5 bases; unmatched junction nucleotides: 7. The CDR3 loop spans 15 amino acids. DNA of the CDR3: TGTGCCAGCAGCGTAGGAGGACAGGGTCGCGACGAGCAGTACTTC. Protein: CASSVGGQGRDEQYF.

This chain connects TRBV5-1 to TRBJ2-7; D unclear. The CDR3 length is 13 residues. The germline gives CDR1 SGHRS, CDR2 YFSETQ. Trimming took off 4 bases at V and 0 bases at J, with 8 bases between the two ends. CDR3 DNA sequence: TGCGCCAGCAGCGTCGTTAGCTCCTACGAGCAGTACTTC. This codes for CASSVVSSYEQYF.

This clonotype has a count of ten or more. V and J are TRBV30 and TRBJ2-3; 8 bases map to TRBD2. CDR1 GTSNPN and CDR2 SVGIG come from the germline V gene (reference sequence). The CDR3 sequence is 12 residues long. Here the CDR3 reads CAFSGNTDTQYF. CDR3 DNA sequence: TGTGCTTTTAGCGGGAACACAGATACGCAGTATTTT. Variable domain in full (rest from reference TRBV30 and TRBJ2-3): SQTIHQWPATLVQPVGSPLSLECTVEGTSNPNLYWYRQAAGRGLQLLFYSVGIGQISSEVPQNLSASRPQDRQFILSSKKLLLSDSGFYLCAFSGNTDTQYFGPGTRLTVL.

Many counts were recorded for this clonotype. V gene TRBV30 combines with J gene TRBJ2-7; D possibly corresponds to TRBD1 (6 bases). Trimming pared 5 bases from V and 1 base from J, leaving 9 bases between. Germline CDR1 GTSNPN, CDR2 SVGIG (reference sequence). This CDR3 region has 12 residues. The CDR3 sequence is CAWGTRSYEQYF. The CDR3 nucleotides read TGTGCCTGGGGGACACGTTCCTACGAGCAGTACTTC.

This clonotype was picked up many times. The CDR3 sequence is CASSPRTSYNEQFF. In nucleotides, the CDR3 is TGTGCCAGCTCACCAAGGACATCTTACAATGAGCAGTTCTTC. The V gene is TRBV18, the J gene TRBJ2-1, with a weak D call TRBD1 (5 bases). In germline, CDR1 is KGHSH, CDR2 LQKENI. The CDR3 spans 14 residues. The V gene lost 2 bases and the J gene lost 4 bases, with 9 bases spanning the gap.

Concerning this clonotype: A clone one base away is much larger, so this may be a read error. The gene calls are TRBV29-1 and TRBJ2-4, with D hard to call. Germline CDR1 SQVTM, CDR2 ANQGSEA. CDR3 length: 19 amino acids. DNA of the CDR3: TGCAGCGTTGAGGATGGTGAAGCTTGGGATCAGATGGCCAAAAACAGTCAGTACTTC. Amino acid sequence: CSVEDGEAWDQMAKNSQYF.

This clonotype has a count of ten or more. This chain links TRBV20-1 with TRBJ2-1, with TRBD2 matching over 11 bases. CDR1 DFQATT and CDR2 SNEGSKA come from the germline V gene (reference sequence). The V gene end was trimmed by 5 bases and the J gene end by 3 bases; junction bases not matched to a gene: 6. The CDR3 is 15 residues long. CDR3 coding DNA: TGCAGTGCTGAGGGGGGACTAGCGGACTACAATGAGCAGTTCTTC. Protein product: CSAEGGLADYNEQFF.

This clonotype was picked up many times. The genes are TRBV28 and TRBJ2-7; 8 bases fit TRBD1. Trimming took 5 bases from V and 5 from J; bases not matched to a gene: 8. The germline V gene encodes CDR1 MDHEN and CDR2 SYDVKM. The length of the CDR3 is 14 residues. The chain's CDR3 is CASSPGQAVNEQYF. CDR3 bases: TGTGCCAGCAGTCCGGGACAGGCGGTGAACGAGCAGTACTTC.

This clonotype occurred many times. V is TRBV7-9 and J is TRBJ2-7, with unresolved D. V was shortened by 2 bases and J by 5 bases, with 10 bases between the two germline ends. CDR3 size: 13 residues. In germline, CDR1 is SEHNR, CDR2 FQNEAQ (reference sequence). CDR3 sequence reads: CASSLFPGDEQYF. DNA of the CDR3: TGTGCCAGCAGCTTATTCCCGGGCGACGAGCAGTACTTC.

This clonotype was observed at least ten times. J is TRBJ2-7 and V is TRBV7-2; D not certain. The CDR3 covers 11 residues. The germline gives CDR1 SGHTA, CDR2 FQGNSA. V was pared by 5 bases and J by 5 bases, with 7 bases between. In DNA, the CDR3 is TGTGCCAGCAGCACTAACCACGAGCAGTACTTC. Protein product: CASSTNHEQYF.

At least ten counts were recorded for this clonotype. The chain couples TRBV29-1 to TRBJ2-1; D is tentatively TRBD1 or TRBD2 (5 bases each). The CDR3 consists of 13 residues. V lost 3 bases and J lost 6, with 12 bases in between. Germline CDR1 SQVTM, CDR2 ANQGSEA. The CDR3 region has the DNA TGCAGCGTTGACGGTGTGGGGGTCAATGAGCAGTTCTTC. It encodes CSVDGVGVNEQFF.

This clonotype was picked up many times. J is TRBJ1-2 and V is TRBV20-1; 7 positions match TRBD1. CDR1 DFQATT and CDR2 SNEGSKA come from the germline V gene (reference sequence). The CDR3 is 13 amino acids. J lost 7 bases, V lost 4 bases, and 9 bases had no gene match. In DNA form, the CDR3 reads TGCAGTGCTACAACAGGGGCGCTGCGTGGCTACACCTTC. Translating gives CSATTGALRGYTF.

This clonotype was seen ten or more times. This chain uses TRBV10-2 with TRBJ2-7; a weak D match, TRBD2 (6 bases). V lost 3 bases and J lost 3, with 18 bases in between. The CDR3 runs 16 residues. Germline V gene data show CDR1 as WSHSY and CDR2 as SAAADI. The CDR3 spells CASSDPAVLANYEQYF. CDR3 bases: TGCGCCAGCAGTGACCCTGCCGTCCTAGCGAACTACGAGCAGTACTTC.

A remark on this clonotype: A much more abundant neighbour one base away suggests this may be a read error. V gene TRBV7-8 combines with J gene TRBJ2-7, with unresolved D. The CDR3 is 12 residues long. Per germline, CDR1 SGHVS and CDR2 FQNEAQ. CDR3 nucleotide sequence: TGTGCCAGCACCTTAGGGAATAACGAGCAGTACTTC. Residues: CASTLGNNEQYF.

This clonotype was counted ten times or more. The chain joins TRBV5-1 to TRBJ2-6, with D hard to call. CDR1 is SGHRS and CDR2 is YFSETQ in the germline V gene. There are 14 residues in the CDR3. The V gene lost 7 bases and the J gene lost 0 bases, with 8 bases spanning the gap. The CDR3 nucleotides are TGCGCCAGCGCCGCCGGCTCTGGGGCCAACGTCCTGACTTTC. Protein: CASAAGSGANVLTF.

This clonotype was seen at least ten times. This chain joins TRBV5-1 and TRBJ2-1, with a tentative D call TRBD2 (6 bases). Deletions cut 5 bases from V and 10 bases from J, with 13 bases between. Per the germline V gene, CDR1 is SGHRS and CDR2 is YFSETQ. This CDR3 spans 12 amino acids. The CDR3 here is CASSLSTSEQFF. Written as DNA, the CDR3 is TGCGCCAGCAGTCTGTCAACTAGCGAGCAGTTCTTC.

The chain combines TRBV7-9 with TRBJ2-1, with TRBD1 matching 8 bases. The CDR3 length is 15 residues. Trimming cost V 1 base and J 7 bases; bases outside gene matches: 6. Germline V gene lookup returns CDR1 SEHNR and CDR2 FQNEAQ (reference sequence). CDR3 loop: CASSLGQGARNEQFF. The CDR3 nucleotides read TGTGCCAGCAGCTTAGGGCAGGGGGCGCGGAATGAGCAGTTCTTC.

This clonotype appeared many times. The rearrangement links TRBV12-3 or TRBV12-4 to TRBJ2-5, with a possible D match to TRBD2 (5 bases). Trimming removed 3 bases from V and 5 bases from J, with 13 bases in between. This CDR3 spans 14 amino acids. The CDR3 DNA reads as TGTGCCAGCAGTTTGTCGCTAGCCTACGAGACCCAGTACTTC. Translating it yields CASSLSLAYETQYF.

This clonotype has more than one count but fewer than ten. The chain couples TRBV3-1 to TRBJ2-7; 8 nucleotides agree with TRBD1. Germline CDR1 and CDR2: LGHDT and YNNKEL (reference sequence). The CDR3 covers 16 residues. V shed 4 bases, J shed 1 base, and the junction held 9 bases outside the gene matches. The chain's CDR3 is CASSLAQGAKSYEQYF. The CDR3 bases are TGTGCCAGCAGCCTAGCTCAGGGGGCGAAATCCTACGAGCAGTACTTC.

This clonotype came up many times. CDR3 nucleotides: TGCAGTGCTAGAGATCCAGGGACTGACTACGAGCAGTACTTC. Encoded protein: CSARDPGTDYEQYF. The J gene is TRBJ2-7, the V gene TRBV20-1, with D possibly being TRBD2 (6 bases). Germline values: CDR1 DFQATT, CDR2 SNEGSKA (reference sequence). The CDR3 is 14 residues long. V lost 0 bases to trimming and J lost 3 bases, with 12 bases between them.

Many counts were recorded for this clonotype. V usage is TRBV28 and J usage is TRBJ2-7, with TRBD1 matching 8 bases. CDR1 MDHEN and CDR2 SYDVKM come from the germline V gene. This CDR3 region has 17 residues. After removal of 2 bases from V and 3 bases from J, the junction contained 12 bases not matched to a gene. DNA for the CDR3: TGTGCCAGCAGTTTAGCCGGTTACGGACAGGGCGTCTACGAGCAGTACTTC. Translated: CASSLAGYGQGVYEQYF. The full variable domain, completed using reference TRBV28 and TRBJ2-7, is DVKVTQSSRYLVKRTGEKVFLECVQDMDHENMFWYRQDPGLGLRLIYFSYDVKMKEKGDIPEGYSVSREKKERFSLILESASTNQTSMYLCASSLAGYGQGVYEQYFGPGTRLTVT.

This clonotype was seen at least ten times. The gene calls are TRBV29-1 and TRBJ1-1; 9 bases map to TRBD1. CDR1 and CDR2 from the germline V gene are SQVTM and ANQGSEA. V shed 4 bases and J 4 bases; nucleotides not matched to a gene: 4. This CDR3 spans 13 amino acids. The CDR3 sequence is CSVVGQGSTEAFF. In DNA form, the CDR3 reads TGCAGCGTTGTGGGACAGGGAAGCACTGAAGCTTTCTTT.

This clonotype was recorded at least ten times. This chain connects TRBV5-1 to TRBJ2-1; unclear D gene. Germline lookup yields CDR1 SGHRS and CDR2 YFSETQ. The CDR3 spans 10 residues. V lost 7 bases and J lost 5, with 4 bases in between. CDR3 in DNA: TGCGCCAGCGGAAACAATGAGCAGTTCTTC. It is translated as CASGNNEQFF.

The J gene is TRBJ1-2, the V gene TRBV28, with TRBD1 identical over 7 bases. V dropped 4 bases and J dropped 8; count of bases not matched to a gene: 7. The CDR3 covers 13 residues. CDR1 and CDR2 from the germline V gene are MDHEN and SYDVKM. Here the CDR3 reads CASSSNRGRGYTF. The CDR3, as DNA: TGTGCCAGCAGTTCCAACAGGGGCCGAGGCTACACCTTC.

At least ten counts were recorded for this clonotype. This sequence joins TRBV20-1 and TRBJ2-2; no firm D call. In germline, CDR1 is DFQATT, CDR2 SNEGSKA (reference sequence). V gave up 3 bases and J gave up 6 bases, with 11 bases separating them. This CDR3 region has 13 residues. The CDR3 spells CSASGVMAGELFF. CDR3 sequence (DNA): TGCAGTGCTAGTGGGGTCATGGCCGGGGAGCTGTTTTTT.

This clonotype was detected ten times or more. The chain joins TRBV5-1 to TRBJ2-7, with D perhaps TRBD1 or TRBD2 (5 bases each). V was shortened by 6 bases and J by 0 bases, with 13 bases between the two germline ends. Germline loops: CDR1 SGHRS, CDR2 YFSETQ. The CDR3 sequence is 14 residues long. The CDR3 protein is CASNLGRNSYEQYF. The CDR3 nucleotides are TGCGCCAGCAACCTGGGACGGAACTCCTACGAGCAGTACTTC.

This clonotype occurred many times. V and J are TRBV12-3 or TRBV12-4 and TRBJ1-2; no clear D gene. The CDR3 runs 12 residues. Trimming cost V 5 bases and J 6 bases, with 10 bases left between them. CDR3 region: CASSLDGDGYTF. Here the CDR3 DNA reads TGTGCCAGCAGTCTGGACGGAGATGGCTACACCTTC.